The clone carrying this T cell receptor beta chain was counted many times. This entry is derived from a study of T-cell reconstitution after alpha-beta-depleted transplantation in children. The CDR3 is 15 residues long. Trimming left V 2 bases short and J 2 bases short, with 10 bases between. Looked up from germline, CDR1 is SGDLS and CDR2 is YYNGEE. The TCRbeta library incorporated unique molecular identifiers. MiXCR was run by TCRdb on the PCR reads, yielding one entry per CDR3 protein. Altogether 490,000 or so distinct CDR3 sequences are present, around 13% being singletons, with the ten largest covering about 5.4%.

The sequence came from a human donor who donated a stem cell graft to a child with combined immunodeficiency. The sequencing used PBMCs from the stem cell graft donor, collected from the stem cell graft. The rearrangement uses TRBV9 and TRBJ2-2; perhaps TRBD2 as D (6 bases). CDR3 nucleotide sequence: TGTGCCAGCAGCGTTAGCGGAACCAACACCGGGGAGCTGTTTTTT. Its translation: CASSVSGTNTGELFF.